This TCR beta chain was identified in a study of OX40 agonist ivuxolimab in advanced cancers. In the study overall: The diagnoses of dose-escalation patients were hepatocellular carcinoma, melanoma, renal cell or head and neck cancer. Prior anti-PD-1, anti-PD-L1 or anti-CTLA-4 therapy was allowed; less than 45% had some.

V trimming: 4 bases; J trimming: 2 bases; junction bases outside the gene matches: 2. Germline V gene sequence: CDR1 SGHVS, CDR2 FQNEAQ. This CDR3 region has 15 residues. Study results and limitations: Clonal expansion was seen in CD4+ and CD8+ blood T cells by week 6 at 0.1 to 3.0 mg/kg.

Only in-frame clones appear in the TCRdb table, and some are missing; sequencing was by immunoSEQ multiplex PCR. The table includes some 66,000 clones, 75% to 90% detected once. Concerning this clone: What it recognizes is unknown.

Sample: CD4+ or CD8+ T cells sorted from blood, taken in a trial of the OX40 agonist ivuxolimab. The source is an adult with an advanced solid tumor such as melanoma, head and neck, liver or kidney cancer. This chain links TRBV7-8 with TRBJ2-2; TRBD1 agrees at 9 bases. The CDR3 DNA follows: TGTGCCAGCAGCTCGGGACAGGGTAACACCGGGGAGCTGTTTTTT. Its translation: CASSSGQGNTGELFF.